This entry lists 21 T cell receptor beta chains sequenced from one sample in a study of response to subunit inactivated influenza vaccine. TCRdb independently ran MiXCR on the RT-PCR reads; one entry per CDR3 protein. The sample holds under 200,000 distinct CDR3 sequences, roughly 12% seen once. In addition, the sample was reused for a study of T cells expressing NK-cell markers. Per that study: Scientists made TCR beta cDNA using 5'RACE template switching with UMIs.

Sequences were derived from CD8+ T cells sorted from PBMCs, sampled about 12 days after vaccination. The receptors come from a man aged 45 to 65 who received an inactivated influenza vaccine.

Comments on this clonotype: A much more abundant neighbour one base away suggests this may be a read error. The rearrangement joins TRBV27 to TRBJ1-1; D is ambiguous. The CDR3 has 11 amino acids. The V gene lost 7 bases and the J gene lost 5 bases, with 8 bases spanning the gap. Germline V gene lookup returns CDR1 MNHEY and CDR2 SMNVEV (reference sequence). The CDR3 DNA follows: TGTGCCAGCAAGGTGGGAACTGAAGCTTTCTTT. Protein product: CASKVGTEAFF.

This clonotype occurred many times. The V and J genes are TRBV5-1 and TRBJ2-1; the D is unclear. Germline V lookup: CDR1 SGHRS, CDR2 YFSETQ. The V gene lost 4 bases and the J gene lost 3 bases, with 5 bases spanning the gap. The CDR3 is 12 residues long. The CDR3 loop is CASSQDYNEQFF. CDR3 DNA sequence: TGCGCCAGCAGCCAAGACTACAATGAGCAGTTCTTC.

There are a few counts of this clonotype. The chain has TRBV4-1 and TRBJ2-7; tentatively, D is TRBD1 or TRBD2 (5 bases each). The CDR3 loop spans 13 amino acids. Looked up from germline, CDR1 is MGHRA and CDR2 is YSYEKL. V lost 6 bases to trimming and J lost 1 base, with 10 bases between them. The CDR3 loop reads CASSTGTSYEQYF. CDR3 coding DNA: TGCGCCAGCAGTACCGGGACGTCCTACGAGCAGTACTTC.

With regard to this clonotype: A read error may produce the germline difference seen at one junction end. The gene calls are TRBV11-2 and TRBJ2-1; possible D gene TRBD2, 5 bases. The CDR3 length is 15 residues. CDR1 is SGHAT, CDR2 FQNNGV, per germline. The CDR3 DNA reads as TGTGCCAGCAGCTTAGTCCGGGGTGGGTACAGTGAGCAGTTCTTC. This gives the protein CASSLVRGGYSEQFF. The variable domain in full, with the rest retrieved from reference TRBV11-2 and TRBJ2-1, is EAGVAQSPRYKIIEKRQSVAFWCNPISGHATLYWYQQILGQGPKLLIQFQNNGVVDDSQLPKDRFSAERLKGVDSTLKIQPAKLEDSAVYLCASSLVRGGYSEQFFGPGTRLTVL.

This clonotype was detected only a few times. V gene TRBV28 combines with J gene TRBJ2-6; no clear D. Looked up from germline, CDR1 is MDHEN and CDR2 is SYDVKM. V was cut by 3 bases and J by 1 base, with 7 bases left in between. The CDR3 totals 15 residues. The CDR3 sequence: CASSLRISGANVLTF. As DNA, the CDR3 is TGTGCCAGCAGTTTGAGGATTTCTGGGGCCAACGTCCTGACTTTC.

This sequence joins TRBV4-3 and TRBJ2-7; D gene unclear. V was clipped by 2 bases and J by 2 bases, with 10 bases between them. The germline V gene has CDR1 LGHNA and CDR2 YSLEER. This CDR3 is 14 amino acids long. The CDR3 loop is CASSQFGGTYEQYF. In DNA form, the CDR3 reads TGCGCCAGCAGCCAATTTGGCGGAACCTACGAGCAGTACTTC.

In its sample, this clonotype was seen a few times. The chain recombines TRBV7-9 with TRBJ2-1, with a tentative D call TRBD2 (5 bases). The germline V gene encodes CDR1 SEHNR and CDR2 FQNEAQ (reference sequence). This CDR3 has 15 amino acids. With 0 bases removed from V and 5 bases from J, the gap between germline ends came to 11 bases. In DNA, the CDR3 is TGTGCCAGCAGCTTAGCGGGGAGTCGTGACAATGAGCAGTTCTTC. Translating it yields CASSLAGSRDNEQFF.

The chain is built from TRBV5-1 and TRBJ2-3; a weak D match, TRBD1 (7 bases). The CDR3 contains 17 residues. The V end was cut by 1 base, the J end by 3 bases, with 18 bases between. Per germline, CDR1 SGHRS and CDR2 YFSETQ. CDR3 DNA: TGCGCCAGCAGCTTGTCCCCGACAGGGAGGTTTACAGATACGCAGTATTTT. Its protein is CASSLSPTGRFTDTQYF.

In its sample, this clonotype was seen a few times. The chain employs TRBV5-6 and TRBJ2-7; no clear D. The V gene's germline CDR1 is SGHDT and CDR2 YYEEEE. V was shortened by 4 bases and J by 6 bases, with 11 bases between the two germline ends. The CDR3 totals 12 residues. The CDR3 region has the DNA TGTGCCAGCAGCCGGACCGTCGGCGAGCAGTACTTC. It specifies CASSRTVGEQYF.

In this sample, this clonotype turned up a few times. A much larger clonotype is one base distant, so this may be a read error. The V and J genes are TRBV7-3 and TRBJ2-2; 9 bases align to TRBD1. Germline V lookup: CDR1 SGHTA, CDR2 FQGTGA. V dropped 5 bases and J dropped 3; count of bases not matched to a gene: 10. CDR3 length equals 17 residues. The CDR3 region has the DNA TGTGCCAGCAGCCTACCACAGGGGGCGATATACACCGGGGAGCTGTTTTTT. This gives the protein CASSLPQGAIYTGELFF. The full variable domain, its missing parts supplied by reference TRBV7-3 and TRBJ2-2, is GAGVSQTPSNKVTEKGKYVELRCDPISGHTALYWYRQSLGQGPEFLIYFQGTGAADDSGLPNDRFFAVRPEGSVSTLKIQRTERGDSAVYLCASSLPQGAIYTGELFFGEGSRLTVL.

The V gene is TRBV28, the J gene TRBJ2-2; 12 bases align to TRBD2. V lost 2 bases, J lost 4 bases, and 2 bases stayed unmatched. CDR3 size: 16 residues. CDR1 is MDHEN and CDR2 is SYDVKM in the germline V gene. CDR3 sequence reads: CASSLGLAGRTGELFF. DNA for the CDR3: TGTGCCAGCAGTTTAGGACTAGCGGGGCGCACCGGGGAGCTGTTTTTT.

There are many counts of this clonotype. The rearrangement links TRBV28 to TRBJ1-2; D perhaps matches TRBD1 (5 bases). This CDR3 comprises 15 residues. CDR1 is MDHEN and CDR2 is SYDVKM in the germline V gene. The V end lost 4 bases, the J end lost 4 bases, and 16 bases lay between the germline ends. The CDR3 DNA reads TGTGCCAGCAGTTCCAACCCCGGGACCCTCTATGGCTACACCTTC. Translating gives CASSSNPGTLYGYTF.

This clonotype was picked up a small number of times. The chain employs TRBV27 and TRBJ2-2; D might be TRBD1 or TRBD2, each matching 6 bases. The CDR3 covers 14 residues. Germline CDR1 and CDR2: MNHEY and SMNVEV (reference sequence). V was pared by 5 bases and J by 1 base, with 8 bases between. CDR3 sequence reads: CASSAGQNTGELFF. DNA for the CDR3: TGTGCCAGCAGTGCGGGACAGAACACCGGGGAGCTGTTTTTT.

This clonotype was seen repeatedly, ten times or more. The chain employs TRBV29-1 and TRBJ2-7; 9 bases are a match to TRBD2. The J segment lost 5 bases and the V segment lost 6 bases, leaving 5 bases of the junction unmatched. This CDR3 comprises 12 residues. The germline gives CDR1 SQVTM, CDR2 ANQGSEA. DNA of the CDR3: TGCAGCGTGGGCGGGGGGGGGCACGAGCAGTACTTC. The encoded protein is CSVGGGGHEQYF.

V gene TRBV29-1 combines with J gene TRBJ1-1; the match to TRBD1 covers 8 bases. This CDR3 comprises 12 residues. CDR1 is SQVTM and CDR2 is ANQGSEA in the germline V gene. V trimming: 6 bases; J trimming: 6 bases; junction bases outside the gene matches: 6. The CDR3 loop is CSVRTGWAEAFF. The CDR3 coding sequence is TGCAGCGTGAGGACAGGGTGGGCTGAAGCTTTCTTT.

Many counts were recorded for this clonotype. The gene calls are TRBV4-1 and TRBJ2-7, with TRBD1 matching over 9 bases. The CDR3 consists of 15 residues. The germline V gene encodes CDR1 MGHRA and CDR2 YSYEKL. Germline trimming cut 4 bases from V and 1 base from J; bases unmatched to any gene: 5. The CDR3 DNA is TGCGCCAGCAGCCCCATGACAGGGGGATCCTACGAGCAGTACTTC. Protein: CASSPMTGGSYEQYF.

This chain links TRBV21-1 with TRBJ1-2; no DNA check was done on the table's D call, TRBD1. TRBV21-1 is classified as a pseudogene. There are 16 residues in the CDR3. The CDR3 reads CASSIGERGWNYGYTF. Written as DNA, the CDR3 is TGTGCCAGCAGCATAGGGGAGAGGGGTTGGAACTATGGCTACACCTTC.

The sample holds many counts of this clonotype. This chain uses TRBV6-1 with TRBJ2-1; D uncertain. The V and J ends lost 6 bases and 0 bases respectively, with 24 bases between them. The CDR3 covers 19 residues. Germline V lookup: CDR1 MNHNS, CDR2 SASEGT. The CDR3 loop reads CASSPTGYYQSTSYNEQFF. The CDR3 DNA reads as TGTGCCAGCAGCCCCACTGGTTATTACCAGAGTACCTCCTACAATGAGCAGTTCTTC.

This clonotype was picked up many times. The chain is built from TRBV12-3 or TRBV12-4 and TRBJ2-7; TRBD1 is a possible D gene (6 bases). The CDR3 is 14 amino acids. The germline V and J ends were trimmed by 2 bases and 4 bases, with 12 bases remaining between them. The CDR3 nucleotides read TGTGCCAGCAGTTTACTAGGGCAGGGGTACGAGCAGTACTTC. Translated: CASSLLGQGYEQYF.

This chain connects TRBV7-9 to TRBJ2-1; D remains unclear. Trimming took 5 bases from V and 3 from J, leaving 17 bases between them. The CDR3 is 16 residues long. Looked up from germline, CDR1 is SEHNR and CDR2 is FQNEAQ (reference sequence). This CDR3 is CASSPRVMTYYNEQFF. The CDR3 DNA follows: TGTGCCAGCAGCCCCCGAGTAATGACATACTACAATGAGCAGTTCTTC.

This chain connects TRBV4-1 to TRBJ2-3; 9 nucleotides agree with TRBD1. V gave up 5 bases and J gave up 4 bases; unmatched junction bases: 4. CDR1 is MGHRA and CDR2 is YSYEKL in the germline V gene. The length of the CDR3 is 14 residues. Here the CDR3 DNA reads TGCGCCAGCAGCAGGACAGGGGCTGCAGATACGCAGTATTTT. Translated: CASSRTGAADTQYF.